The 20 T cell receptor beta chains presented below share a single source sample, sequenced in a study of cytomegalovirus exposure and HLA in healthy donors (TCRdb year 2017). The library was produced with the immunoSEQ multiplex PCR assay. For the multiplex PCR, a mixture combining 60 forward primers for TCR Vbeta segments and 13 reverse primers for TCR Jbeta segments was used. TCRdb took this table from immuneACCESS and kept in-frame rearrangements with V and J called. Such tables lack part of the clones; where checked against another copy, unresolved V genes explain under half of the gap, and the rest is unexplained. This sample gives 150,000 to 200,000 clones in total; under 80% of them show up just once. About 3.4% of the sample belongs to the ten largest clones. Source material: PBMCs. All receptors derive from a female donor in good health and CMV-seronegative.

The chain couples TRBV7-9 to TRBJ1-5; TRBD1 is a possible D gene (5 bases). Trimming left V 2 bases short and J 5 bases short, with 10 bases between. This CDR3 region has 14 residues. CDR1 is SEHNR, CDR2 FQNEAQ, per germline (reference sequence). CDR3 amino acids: CASSLQGGDQPQHF. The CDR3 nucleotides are TGTGCCAGCAGCTTACAGGGTGGCGATCAGCCCCAGCATTTT.

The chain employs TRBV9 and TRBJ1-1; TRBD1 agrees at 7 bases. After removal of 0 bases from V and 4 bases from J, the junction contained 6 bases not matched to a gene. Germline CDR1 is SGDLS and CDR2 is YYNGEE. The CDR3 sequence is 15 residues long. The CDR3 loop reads CASSVVAAGGTEAFF. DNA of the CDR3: TGTGCCAGCAGCGTAGTGGCTGCAGGGGGCACTGAAGCTTTCTTT. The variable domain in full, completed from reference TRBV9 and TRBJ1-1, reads DSGVTQTPKHLITATGQRVTLRCSPRSGDLSVYWYQQSLDQGLQFLIQYYNGEERAKGNILERFSAQQFPDLHSELNLSSLELGDSALYFCASSVVAAGGTEAFFGQGTRLTVV.

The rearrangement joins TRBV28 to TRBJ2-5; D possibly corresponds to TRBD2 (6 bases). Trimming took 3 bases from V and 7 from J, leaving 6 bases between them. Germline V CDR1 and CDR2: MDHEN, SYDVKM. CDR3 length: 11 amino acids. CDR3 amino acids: CASSLGGTQYF. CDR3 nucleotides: TGTGCCAGCAGTTTGGGAGGGACCCAGTACTTC.

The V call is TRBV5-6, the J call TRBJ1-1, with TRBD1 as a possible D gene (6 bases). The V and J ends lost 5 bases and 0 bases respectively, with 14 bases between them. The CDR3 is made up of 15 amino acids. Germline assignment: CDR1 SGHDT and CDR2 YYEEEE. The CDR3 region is CASRRSGALNTEAFF. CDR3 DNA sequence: TGTGCCAGCAGACGATCAGGGGCTTTGAACACTGAAGCTTTCTTT.

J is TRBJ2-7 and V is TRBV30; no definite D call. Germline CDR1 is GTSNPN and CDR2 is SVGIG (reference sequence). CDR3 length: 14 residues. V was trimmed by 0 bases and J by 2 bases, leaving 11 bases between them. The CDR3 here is CAWSVLPAAYEQYF. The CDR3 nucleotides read TGTGCCTGGAGTGTACTCCCCGCTGCCTACGAGCAGTACTTC.

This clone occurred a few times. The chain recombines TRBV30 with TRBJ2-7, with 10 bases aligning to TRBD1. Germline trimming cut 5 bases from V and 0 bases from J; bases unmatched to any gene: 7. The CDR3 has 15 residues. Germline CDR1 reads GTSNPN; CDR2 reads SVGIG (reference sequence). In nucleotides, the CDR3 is TGTGCCTGGGACAGGGGGCGGACCCTCTCCTACGAGCAGTACTTC. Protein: CAWDRGRTLSYEQYF.

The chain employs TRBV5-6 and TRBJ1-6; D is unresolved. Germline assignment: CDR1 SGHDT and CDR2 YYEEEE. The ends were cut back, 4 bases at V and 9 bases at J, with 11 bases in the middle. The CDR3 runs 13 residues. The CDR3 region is CASSPIWSSPLHF. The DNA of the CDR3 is TGTGCCAGCAGCCCGATTTGGAGTTCACCCCTCCACTTT. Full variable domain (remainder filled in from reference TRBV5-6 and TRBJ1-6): DAGVTQSPTHLIKTRGQQVTLRCSPKSGHDTVSWYQQALGQGPQFIFQYYEEEERQRGNFPDRFSGHQFPNYSSELNVNALLLGDSALYLCASSPIWSSPLHFGNGTRLTVT.

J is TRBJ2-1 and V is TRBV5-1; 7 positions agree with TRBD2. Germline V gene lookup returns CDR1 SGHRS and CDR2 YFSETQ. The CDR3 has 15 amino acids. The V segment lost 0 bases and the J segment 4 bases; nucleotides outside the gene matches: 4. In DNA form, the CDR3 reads TGCGCCAGCAGCTTGGTTGGACTAGTTTACAATGAGCAGTTCTTC. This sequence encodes CASSLVGLVYNEQFF.

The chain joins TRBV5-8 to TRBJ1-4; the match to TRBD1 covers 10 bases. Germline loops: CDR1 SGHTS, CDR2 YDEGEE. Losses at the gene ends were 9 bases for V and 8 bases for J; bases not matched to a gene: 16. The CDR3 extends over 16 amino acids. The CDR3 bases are TGTGCCACCACCCAGGACCTCGGGACAGGGGACGAAAAACTGTTTTTT. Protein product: CATTQDLGTGDEKLFF.

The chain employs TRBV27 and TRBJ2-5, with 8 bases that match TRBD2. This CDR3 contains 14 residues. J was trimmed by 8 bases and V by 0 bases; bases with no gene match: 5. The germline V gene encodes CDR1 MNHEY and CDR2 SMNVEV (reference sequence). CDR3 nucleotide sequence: TGTGCCAGCAGTTTATCTAGCGGGGTGGAAACCCAGTACTTC. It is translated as CASSLSSGVETQYF.

The CDR3 nucleotides read TGTGCCAGCAGCTTATCGGCTAGCGGGAAAGAGACCCAGTACTTC. Protein sequence: CASSLSASGKETQYF. The chain couples TRBV7-3 to TRBJ2-5; 9 bases are shared with TRBD2. The CDR3 contains 15 residues. J lost 3 bases, V lost 2 bases, and 4 bases had no gene match. Germline V gene data show CDR1 as SGHTA and CDR2 as FQGTGA.

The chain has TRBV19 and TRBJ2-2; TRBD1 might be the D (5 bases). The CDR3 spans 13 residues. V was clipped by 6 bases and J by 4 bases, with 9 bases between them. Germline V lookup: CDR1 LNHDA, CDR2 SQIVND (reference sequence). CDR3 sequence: CASSRQPTGELFF. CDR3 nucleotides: TGTGCCAGTAGCCGACAGCCCACCGGGGAGCTGTTTTTT.

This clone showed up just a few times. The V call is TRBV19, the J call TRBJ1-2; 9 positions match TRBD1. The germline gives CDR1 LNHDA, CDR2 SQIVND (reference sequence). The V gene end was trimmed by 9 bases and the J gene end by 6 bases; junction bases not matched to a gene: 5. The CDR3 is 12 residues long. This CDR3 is CARAGQGDGYTF. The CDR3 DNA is TGTGCCAGGGCGGGACAGGGCGATGGCTACACCTTC.

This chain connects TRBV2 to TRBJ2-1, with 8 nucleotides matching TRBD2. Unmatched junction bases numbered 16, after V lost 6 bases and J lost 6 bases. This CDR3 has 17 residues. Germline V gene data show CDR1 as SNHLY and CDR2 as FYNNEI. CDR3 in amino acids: CASRFRSGSSPGNEQFF. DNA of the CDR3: TGTGCCAGCAGGTTTAGGAGCGGGAGTTCTCCCGGCAATGAGCAGTTCTTC.

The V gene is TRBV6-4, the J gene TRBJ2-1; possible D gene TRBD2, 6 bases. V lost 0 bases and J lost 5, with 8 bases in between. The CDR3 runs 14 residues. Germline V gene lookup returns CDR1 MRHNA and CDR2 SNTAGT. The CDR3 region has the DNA TGTGCCAGCAGTGACTCTGGCGGGGACAATGAGCAGTTCTTC. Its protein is CASSDSGGDNEQFF.

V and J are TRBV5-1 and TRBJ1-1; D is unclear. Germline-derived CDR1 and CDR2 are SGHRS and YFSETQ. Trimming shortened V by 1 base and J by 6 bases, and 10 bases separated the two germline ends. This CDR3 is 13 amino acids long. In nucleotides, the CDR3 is TGCGCCAGCAGCTTGTATGGGAGGTCTGAAGCTTTCTTT. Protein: CASSLYGRSEAFF.

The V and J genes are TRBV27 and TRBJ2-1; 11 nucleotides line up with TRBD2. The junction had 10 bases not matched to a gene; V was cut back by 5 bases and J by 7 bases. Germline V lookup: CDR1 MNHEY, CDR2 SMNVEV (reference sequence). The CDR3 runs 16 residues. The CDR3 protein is CASSRLIAGGQNEQFF. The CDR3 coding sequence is TGTGCCAGCAGTCGCCTTATAGCGGGGGGGCAGAATGAGCAGTTCTTC.

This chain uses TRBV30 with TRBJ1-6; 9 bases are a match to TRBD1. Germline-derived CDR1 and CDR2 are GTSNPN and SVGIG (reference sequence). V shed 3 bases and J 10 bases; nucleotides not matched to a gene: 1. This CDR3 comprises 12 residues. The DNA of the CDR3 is TGTGCCTGGAGCGACAGGGGGTCACCCCTCCACTTT. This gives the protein CAWSDRGSPLHF.

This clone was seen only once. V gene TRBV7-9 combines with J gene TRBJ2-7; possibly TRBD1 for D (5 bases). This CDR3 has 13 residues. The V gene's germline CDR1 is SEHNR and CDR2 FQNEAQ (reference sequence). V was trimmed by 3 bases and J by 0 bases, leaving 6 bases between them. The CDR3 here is CASSLGRSYEQYF. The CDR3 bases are TGTGCCAGCAGCTTGGGGCGCTCCTACGAGCAGTACTTC.

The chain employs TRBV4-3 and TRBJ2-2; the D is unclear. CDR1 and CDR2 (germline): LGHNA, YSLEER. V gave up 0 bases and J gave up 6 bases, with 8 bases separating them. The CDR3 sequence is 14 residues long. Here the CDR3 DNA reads TGCGCCAGCAGCCAAGAGCCGTTAGCCGGGGAGCTGTTTTTT. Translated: CASSQEPLAGELFF.